These 18 T cell receptor beta chains were sequenced from one sample in a study of spatial heterogeneity in lung cancer. Via MiXCR, TCRdb re-called the 5' RACE reads, giving one row per CDR3 protein. Of 110,000 or so distinct CDR3 sequences listed, 10% to 13% are singletons. Noted time point: blood at routine non-recurrence follow-up after resection. This specimen was PBMCs, taken at follow-up. The receptors were gathered from a female donor with early-stage non-small cell lung cancer.

This clonotype was detected only a few times. One junction end disagrees with the germline gene, perhaps due to a read error. This chain joins TRBV11-3 and TRBJ2-1; D is perhaps TRBD1 (6 bases). Germline values: CDR1 SGHNT, CDR2 YENEEA. The CDR3 sequence is 11 residues long. The CDR3 reads CASSKDSRRVF. CDR3 in DNA: TGTGCCAGCAGCAAGGACAGCCGGAGAGTCTTC.

This clonotype was observed many times. V and J are TRBV2 and TRBJ1-5; D gene uncertain. This CDR3 comprises 15 residues. The V end lost 6 bases, the J end lost 3 bases, and 15 bases lay between the germline ends. Germline CDR1 and CDR2: SNHLY and FYNNEI. CDR3 region: CASRALGRNNQPQHF. The DNA for the CDR3 is TGTGCCAGCAGAGCACTAGGACGGAACAATCAGCCCCAGCATTTT.

At least ten counts were recorded for this clonotype. The chain joins TRBV27 to TRBJ1-3; 8 positions agree with TRBD1. Germline V CDR1 and CDR2: MNHEY, SMNVEV (reference sequence). There are 15 residues in the CDR3. V lost 2 bases and J lost 1; bases outside the gene matches: 1. The CDR3 DNA sequence: TGTGCCAGCAGTTTAGGGACAGGATCTGGAAACACCATATATTTT. Translating it yields CASSLGTGSGNTIYF.

The sample holds many counts of this clonotype. The genes are TRBV20-1 and TRBJ2-1; tentatively, D is TRBD2 (6 bases). With 0 bases removed from V and 3 bases from J, the gap between germline ends came to 12 bases. There are 15 residues in the CDR3. Germline CDR1 DFQATT, CDR2 SNEGSKA (reference sequence). The CDR3 DNA reads TGCAGTGCTAGAGATCTTAGGACTAACTACAATGAGCAGTTCTTC. Its protein is CSARDLRTNYNEQFF.

This clonotype was seen at least ten times. V usage is TRBV28 and J usage is TRBJ2-4; no clear D. Germline loops: CDR1 MDHEN, CDR2 SYDVKM. This CDR3 contains 14 residues. V was clipped by 6 bases and J by 0 bases, with 9 bases between them. DNA of the CDR3: TGTGCCAGCAGCACCATGAGAGCCAAAAACATTCAGTACTTC. Amino acid sequence: CASSTMRAKNIQYF. The full variable domain, its missing parts supplied by reference TRBV28 and TRBJ2-4, is DVKVTQSSRYLVKRTGEKVFLECVQDMDHENMFWYRQDPGLGLRLIYFSYDVKMKEKGDIPEGYSVSREKKERFSLILESASTNQTSMYLCASSTMRAKNIQYFGAGTRLSVL.

The chain joins TRBV11-2 to TRBJ2-3; D ambiguous. This CDR3 comprises 15 residues. Germline-derived CDR1 and CDR2 are SGHAT and FQNNGV. V shed 0 bases and J shed 6 bases, with 13 bases lying between them. CDR3 protein: CASSLDKSGVDTQYF. DNA for the CDR3: TGTGCCAGCAGCTTAGATAAATCTGGGGTTGATACGCAGTATTTT. Based on the CDR3 plus reference TRBV11-2 and TRBJ2-3, the full variable domain is EAGVAQSPRYKIIEKRQSVAFWCNPISGHATLYWYQQILGQGPKLLIQFQNNGVVDDSQLPKDRFSAERLKGVDSTLKIQPAKLEDSAVYLCASSLDKSGVDTQYFGPGTRLTVL.

This clonotype has a handful of counts. The chain employs TRBV3-1 and TRBJ1-3; tentatively, D is TRBD1 (6 bases). Germline lookup yields CDR1 LGHDT and CDR2 YNNKEL (reference sequence). The CDR3 runs 15 residues. V lost 1 base to trimming and J lost 2 bases, with 9 bases between them. In nucleotides, the CDR3 is TGTGCCAGCAGCCAAGGGACAGATCCTGGAAACACCATATATTTT. This gives the protein CASSQGTDPGNTIYF.

In this sample, this clonotype turned up a few times. The CDR3 region is CASRAGQLYEQYV. DNA of the CDR3: TGTGCCAGCCGGGCCGGCCAGCTCTACGAGCAGTACGTC. The chain has TRBV9 and TRBJ2-7; D is ambiguous. The germline V and J ends were trimmed by 7 bases and 3 bases, with 14 bases remaining between them. The germline V gene encodes CDR1 SGDLS and CDR2 YYNGEE. The CDR3 is 13 amino acids.

This clonotype was detected a few times. CDR3 region: CASSSNTMGSPLHF. For the CDR3, the DNA is TGTGCCAGCAGTTCGAACACTATGGGTTCACCCCTCCACTTT. V and J are TRBV12-3 or TRBV12-4 and TRBJ1-6; D unresolved. This CDR3 contains 14 residues. Trimming removed 4 bases from V and 9 bases from J, with 13 bases in between.

This clonotype appeared a few times. The rearrangement uses TRBV10-3 and TRBJ2-3; possibly TRBD1 or TRBD2 for D (5 bases each). The CDR3 totals 14 residues. V lost 10 bases, J lost 0 bases, and 14 bases lay in between. Per the germline V gene, CDR1 is ENHRY and CDR2 is SYGVKD. The CDR3 loop is CATGAAQSTDTQYF. The CDR3 DNA follows: TGTGCCACCGGGGCAGCACAGAGCACAGATACGCAGTATTTT.

This clonotype was detected a few times. This chain joins TRBV19 and TRBJ1-4, with 7 bases identical to TRBD1. This CDR3 is 19 amino acids long. The ends lost 3 bases at V and 5 bases at J; junction bases unmatched: 18. Germline CDR1 LNHDA, CDR2 SQIVND (reference sequence). CDR3 coding DNA: TGTGCCAGTAGTATTTATCCAGTTGGGACAGACCCGTCAAATGAAAAACTGTTTTTT. Translation: CASSIYPVGTDPSNEKLFF.

This clonotype has only a few counts. DNA for the CDR3: TGTGCCATCAGGACGCCACGGGGGACCGGGGAGCTGTTTTTT. The encoded protein is CAIRTPRGTGELFF. V usage is TRBV10-3 and J usage is TRBJ2-2, with D tentatively TRBD2 (6 bases). CDR3 size: 14 residues. Germline V gives CDR1 ENHRY, CDR2 SYGVKD. Trimming stripped 6 bases from V and 5 bases from J, with 13 bases between.

The chain combines TRBV5-6 with TRBJ1-2; the D gene is possibly TRBD1 (6 bases). V was cut by 1 base and J by 4 bases, with 20 bases left in between. CDR3 size: 17 residues. Per germline, CDR1 SGHDT and CDR2 YYEEEE. CDR3 nucleotide sequence: TGTGCCAGCAGCTTGCGAAGAACAGGGTTCGTTAGCTATGGCTACACCTTC. Its protein product is CASSLRRTGFVSYGYTF.

The rearrangement uses TRBV5-1 and TRBJ1-1; D possibly corresponds to TRBD1 (5 bases). CDR1 is SGHRS and CDR2 is YFSETQ in the germline V gene. Trimming cost V 4 bases and J 4 bases, with 17 bases left between them. The CDR3 spans 15 residues. This CDR3 is CASSPTQGRGTEAFF. The DNA for the CDR3 is TGCGCCAGCAGCCCGACCCAGGGACGGGGCACTGAAGCTTTCTTT.

In this sample, this clonotype turned up a few times. This sequence joins TRBV7-2 and TRBJ1-2; 8 bases are a match to TRBD1. The CDR3 has 16 amino acids. The V segment lost 1 base and the J segment 0 bases; nucleotides outside the gene matches: 4. Germline V gene lookup returns CDR1 SGHTA and CDR2 FQGNSA. The CDR3 DNA reads TGTGCCAGCAGCTTAGGACAGGGGACTGCTAACTATGGCTACACCTTC. Translation gives CASSLGQGTANYGYTF.

The V and J genes are TRBV6-6 and TRBJ2-7; D is unresolved. This CDR3 comprises 13 residues. Germline CDR1 MNHNY, CDR2 SVGAGI (reference sequence). Trimming pared 4 bases from V and 1 base from J, leaving 8 bases between. The CDR3 region is CASSFEQSYEQYF. The DNA for the CDR3 is TGTGCCAGCAGTTTTGAGCAGTCCTACGAGCAGTACTTC.

The V call is TRBV5-4, the J call TRBJ1-5; D might be TRBD1 (5 bases). The germline gives CDR1 SGHNT, CDR2 YYREEE (reference sequence). The CDR3 covers 15 residues. Trimming pared 0 bases from V and 5 bases from J, leaving 12 bases between. The CDR3 loop is CASSLGSGSDQPQHF. CDR3 in DNA: TGTGCCAGCAGCTTGGGTTCAGGGTCCGATCAGCCCCAGCATTTT.

This chain connects TRBV5-1 to TRBJ2-3; D is possibly TRBD2 (6 bases). This CDR3 contains 17 residues. Trimming removed 4 bases at V and 1 base at J, with 19 bases between. Germline CDR1 reads SGHRS; CDR2 reads YFSETQ. The CDR3: CASSKGLSRGGTDTQYF. The CDR3 DNA reads TGCGCCAGCAGCAAGGGACTTTCCCGGGGCGGCACAGATACGCAGTATTTT.